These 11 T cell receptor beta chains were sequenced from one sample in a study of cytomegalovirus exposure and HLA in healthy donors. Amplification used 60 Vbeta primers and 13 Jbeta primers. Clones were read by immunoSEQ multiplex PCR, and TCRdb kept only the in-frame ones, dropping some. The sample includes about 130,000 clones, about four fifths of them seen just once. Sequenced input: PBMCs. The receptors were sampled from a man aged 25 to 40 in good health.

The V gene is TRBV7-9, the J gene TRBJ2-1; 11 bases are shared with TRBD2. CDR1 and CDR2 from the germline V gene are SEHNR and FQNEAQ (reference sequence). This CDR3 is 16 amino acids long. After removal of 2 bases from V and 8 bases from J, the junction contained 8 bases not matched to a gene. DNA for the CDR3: TGTGCCAGCAGCTTAAGGGCTAGCGGGAGGCGGGATGAGCAGTTCTTC. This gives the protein CASSLRASGRRDEQFF.

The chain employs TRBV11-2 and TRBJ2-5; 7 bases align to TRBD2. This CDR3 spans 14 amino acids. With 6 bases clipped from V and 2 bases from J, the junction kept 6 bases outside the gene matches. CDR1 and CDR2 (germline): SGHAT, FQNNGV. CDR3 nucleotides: TGTGCCAGCAGGGTTACTAGCGCACAAGAGACCCAGTACTTC. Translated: CASRVTSAQETQYF.

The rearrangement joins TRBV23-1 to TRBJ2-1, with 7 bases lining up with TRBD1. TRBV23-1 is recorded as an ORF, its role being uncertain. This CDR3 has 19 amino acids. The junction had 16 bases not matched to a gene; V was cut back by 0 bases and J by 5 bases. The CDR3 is CASSQSGQGDNKHHNEQFF. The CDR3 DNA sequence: TGCGCCAGCAGTCAATCCGGGCAGGGGGATAACAAACATCACAATGAGCAGTTCTTC.

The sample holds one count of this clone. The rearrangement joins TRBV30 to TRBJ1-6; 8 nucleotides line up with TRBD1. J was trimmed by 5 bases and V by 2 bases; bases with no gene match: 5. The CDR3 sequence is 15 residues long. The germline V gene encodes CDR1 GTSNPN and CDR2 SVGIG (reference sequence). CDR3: CAWSPLGQDNSPLHF. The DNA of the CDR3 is TGTGCCTGGAGTCCCTTGGGACAGGATAATTCACCCCTCCACTTT.

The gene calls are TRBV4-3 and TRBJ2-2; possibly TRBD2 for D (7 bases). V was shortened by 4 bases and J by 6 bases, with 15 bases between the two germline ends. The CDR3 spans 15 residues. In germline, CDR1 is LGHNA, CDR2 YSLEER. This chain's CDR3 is CASSPLGGGAGELFF. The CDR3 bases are TGCGCCAGCAGCCCTCTAGGGGGAGGGGCCGGGGAGCTGTTTTTT.

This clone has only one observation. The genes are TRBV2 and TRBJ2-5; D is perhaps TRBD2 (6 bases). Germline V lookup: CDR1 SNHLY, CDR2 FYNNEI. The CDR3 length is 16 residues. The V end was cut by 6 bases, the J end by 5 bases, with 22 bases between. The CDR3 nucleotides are TGTGCCAGCAGGACCCCGGGCCTTGGGACTTCGGAGACCCAGTACTTC. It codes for CASRTPGLGTSETQYF. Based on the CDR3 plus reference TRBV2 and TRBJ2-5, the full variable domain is EPEVTQTPSHQVTQMGQEVILRCVPISNHLYFYWYRQILGQKVEFLVSFYNNEISEKSEIFDDQFSVERPDGSNFTLKIRSTKLEDSAMYFCASRTPGLGTSETQYFGPGTRLLVL.

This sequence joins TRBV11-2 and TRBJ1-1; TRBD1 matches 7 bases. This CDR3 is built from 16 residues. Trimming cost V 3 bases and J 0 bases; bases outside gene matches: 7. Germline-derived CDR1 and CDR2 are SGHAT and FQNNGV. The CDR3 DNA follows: TGTGCCAGCAGCTTCCCCCCGACAGGGATGAACACTGAAGCTTTCTTT. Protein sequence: CASSFPPTGMNTEAFF.

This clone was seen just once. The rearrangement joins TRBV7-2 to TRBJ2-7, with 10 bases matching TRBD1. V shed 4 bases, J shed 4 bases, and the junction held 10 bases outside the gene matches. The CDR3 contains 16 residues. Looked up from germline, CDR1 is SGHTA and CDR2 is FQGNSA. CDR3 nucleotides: TGTGCCAGCAGCTATCCTAAGACAGGGGGCTTGTACGAGCAGTACTTC. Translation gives CASSYPKTGGLYEQYF.

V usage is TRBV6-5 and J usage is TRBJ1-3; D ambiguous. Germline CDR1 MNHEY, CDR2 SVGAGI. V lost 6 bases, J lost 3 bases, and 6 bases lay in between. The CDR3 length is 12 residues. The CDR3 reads CASRADGNTIYF. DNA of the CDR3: TGTGCCAGCAGGGCTGATGGAAACACCATATATTTT.

CDR3: CATGTSGRQETQYF. The CDR3 DNA follows: TGTGCCACCGGGACTAGCGGGAGGCAAGAGACCCAGTACTTC. The genes are TRBV10-3 and TRBJ2-5, with 15 bases identical to TRBD2. After removal of 10 bases from V and 2 bases from J, the junction contained 2 bases not matched to a gene. This CDR3 is built from 14 residues. From germline, CDR1 is ENHRY and CDR2 SYGVKD.

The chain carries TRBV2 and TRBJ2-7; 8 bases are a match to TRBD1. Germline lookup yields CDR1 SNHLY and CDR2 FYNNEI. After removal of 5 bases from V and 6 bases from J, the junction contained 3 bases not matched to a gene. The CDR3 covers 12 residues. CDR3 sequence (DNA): TGTGCCAGCAGTCGGACAGGGCCCGAGCAGTACTTC. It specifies CASSRTGPEQYF.